This T cell receptor (beta chain) is drawn from a study of Graves' ophthalmopathy and Graves' hyperthyroidism. Amplification from RNA transcripts yielded the TCR beta CDR3 regions. After a first-round RT-PCR with HTBI primers, a second-round multiplex PCR was run. TCRdb processed the multiplex PCR reads anew with MiXCR; each CDR3 protein has one entry. The sample yields 200,000 to 250,000 distinct CDR3 sequences, under 25% seen once. Germline CDR1 is SGHRS and CDR2 is YFSETQ. This CDR3 comprises 14 residues. The trim removed 4 bases at V and 5 bases at J, leaving 8 bases unmatched. This clonotype has ten or more counts.

The sample was peripheral blood. The rearrangement links TRBV5-1 to TRBJ2-7; TRBD1 aligns across 8 bases. This TCR derives from a woman aged 45 to 65 with Graves' ophthalmopathy. CDR3 nucleotide sequence: TGCGCCAGCAGCGGAACGGACAGGGCCGACGAGCAGTACTTC. It yields the protein CASSGTDRADEQYF.